Listed here is a single TCR beta chain. CDR1 is MDHEN and CDR2 is SYDVKM in the germline V gene. The CDR3 covers 15 residues. After removal of 6 bases from V and 2 bases from J, the junction contained 6 bases not matched to a gene. The source of the sample is a study of blood T cell repertoires in COVID-19. Study-wide background: Collection of acute and convalescent COVID-19 samples took place in the United States, Italy and Spain. T cells, B-cell-depleted T cells, or PBMCs supplied cDNA or gDNA.

Original handling: Reference gene primer amplification yielded estimated nucleated cell counts. Data came from immunoSEQ multiplex PCR; TCRdb stores just in-frame clones and leaves some out. D and trimming come from the DNA, and the V and J calls and clone size come from that table. Seen here are under 300,000 clones, about nine tenths observed once, and the top ten hold about 7%. V and J are TRBV28 and TRBJ2-5; 10 bases map to TRBD2. Specimen: peripheral blood. The TCR originated in a man aged 55 to 70 who had recovered from COVID-19. The CDR3 loop is CASRSPSGSQETQYF. Written as DNA, the CDR3 is TGTGCCAGCAGGAGTCCTAGCGGGAGTCAAGAGACCCAGTACTTC.